The next 25 T cell receptor beta chains were all read from a single sample in a study of shared clonotypes between healthy human individuals. The protocol was immunoSEQ multiplex PCR, while the TCRdb copy is restricted to in-frame clones and leaves out a portion. The sample has about 96,000 clones, 60% to 75% seen once. The sample was memory CD8+ T cells sorted from blood. Stated subset: CD45RO+ cells pooled with CCR7-negative TemRA cells. The receptors here all came from a man aged 30 to 45 in good health.

CDR3 DNA sequence: TGTGCCAGCAGCAAGGAAGCCCAAGACAGGTCCTTCTACAATGAGCAGTTCTTC. It translates to CASSKEAQDRSFYNEQFF. V gene TRBV21-1 combines with J gene TRBJ2-1; no check of the table's D call, TRBD1, against the DNA was made. TRBV21-1 is a pseudogene. The CDR3 runs to 18 residues.

The chain is built from TRBV9 and TRBJ2-7; perhaps TRBD1 as D (6 bases). The CDR3 covers 13 residues. Germline V gene lookup returns CDR1 SGDLS and CDR2 YYNGEE. Trimming left V 0 bases short and J 6 bases short, with 10 bases between. CDR3 region: CASSVATGSEQYF. For the CDR3, the DNA is TGTGCCAGCAGCGTAGCTACAGGGTCCGAGCAGTACTTC.

The chain links TRBV14 to TRBJ2-1; perhaps TRBD2 as D (5 bases). The V end was cut by 2 bases, the J end by 2 bases, with 13 bases between. The CDR3 is 16 residues long. Germline V gene sequence: CDR1 SGHDN, CDR2 FVKESK. The CDR3 reads CASSQYEGMTYNEQFF. CDR3 sequence (DNA): TGTGCCAGCAGCCAATATGAGGGCATGACCTACAATGAGCAGTTCTTC.

The gene calls are TRBV6-1 and TRBJ1-5; no clear D gene. The length of the CDR3 is 13 residues. The ends were cut back, 7 bases at V and 2 bases at J, with 9 bases in the middle. The germline V gene encodes CDR1 MNHNS and CDR2 SASEGT. Here the CDR3 DNA reads TGTGCCAGCAAAATCACAGGCAATCAGCCCCAGCATTTT. Translated: CASKITGNQPQHF.

The chain joins TRBV15 to TRBJ2-1, with a possible D match to TRBD1 (5 bases). The CDR3 extends over 14 amino acids. Trimming stripped 9 bases from V and 3 bases from J, with 15 bases between. The germline V gene has CDR1 LNHNV and CDR2 YYDKDF (reference sequence). The CDR3 DNA is TGTGCCACTAAGACAGACATGAGCTACAATGAGCAGTTCTTC. It yields the protein CATKTDMSYNEQFF.

This clone occurred a few times. This chain links TRBV29-1 with TRBJ1-2; TRBD1 is a possible D gene (5 bases). Trimming cost V 3 bases and J 5 bases, with 10 bases left between them. CDR3 size: 12 residues. Germline CDR1 is SQVTM and CDR2 is ANQGSEA. The CDR3 region is CSVDSGTYGYTF. Here the CDR3 DNA reads TGCAGCGTTGATTCCGGGACTTATGGCTACACCTTC.

The chain links TRBV28 to TRBJ2-1; 11 bases align to TRBD2. Germline-derived CDR1 and CDR2 are MDHEN and SYDVKM. The CDR3 covers 18 residues. J was trimmed by 9 bases and V by 5 bases; bases with no gene match: 18. CDR3: CASSPQSLGLAGGVEQFF. CDR3 nucleotides: TGTGCCAGCAGTCCCCAGTCATTAGGGCTAGCGGGAGGTGTTGAGCAGTTCTTC.

The rearrangement joins TRBV6-4 to TRBJ2-1; 8 bases line up with TRBD2. The CDR3 is 15 amino acids. The germline V gene encodes CDR1 MRHNA and CDR2 SNTAGT. Trimming removed 5 bases from V and 6 bases from J; junction bases left unmatched: 9. The CDR3 DNA follows: TGTGCCAGCAGTCCCGGGACTAGTGATTCCAATGAGCAGTTCTTC. It encodes CASSPGTSDSNEQFF.

The chain recombines TRBV15 with TRBJ2-4, with 12 bases lining up with TRBD2. The CDR3 runs to 16 residues. Germline V gives CDR1 LNHNV, CDR2 YYDKDF (reference sequence). The J segment lost 4 bases and the V segment lost 4 bases, leaving 5 bases of the junction unmatched. Here the CDR3 reads CATSTRLAGVKNIQYF. For the CDR3, the DNA is TGTGCCACCAGCACCAGACTAGCGGGAGTTAAAAACATTCAGTACTTC.

In this sample, this clone turned up many times. CDR3 in amino acids: CASTLGQGNSNQPQHF. The CDR3 DNA reads TGTGCCAGTACCCTCGGACAGGGGAATAGCAATCAGCCCCAGCATTTT. The gene calls are TRBV19 and TRBJ1-5; 9 positions match TRBD1. From germline, CDR1 is LNHDA and CDR2 SQIVND (reference sequence). V shed 7 bases and J 0 bases; nucleotides not matched to a gene: 7. The CDR3 totals 16 residues. Full variable domain (missing parts from reference TRBV19 and TRBJ1-5): DGGITQSPKYLFRKEGQNVTLSCEQNLNHDAMYWYRQDPGQGLRLIYYSQIVNDFQKGDIAEGYSVSREKKESFPLTVTSAQKNPTAFYLCASTLGQGNSNQPQHFGDGTRLSIL.

This clone occurred once. The chain employs TRBV5-1 and TRBJ2-5; TRBD1 matches 9 bases. V gave up 7 bases and J gave up 5 bases; unmatched junction bases: 6. Germline V CDR1 and CDR2: SGHRS, YFSETQ. The CDR3 length is 13 residues. CDR3 nucleotides: TGCGCCAGCCAGGACAGGGGAGGTGAGACCCAGTACTTC. Its translation is CASQDRGGETQYF.

This clone was detected ten times or more. This chain joins TRBV7-6 and TRBJ2-7, with D tentatively TRBD1 (5 bases). CDR3 length: 15 amino acids. V was trimmed by 5 bases and J by 4 bases, leaving 18 bases between them. Germline CDR1 SGHVS, CDR2 FNYEAQ. The CDR3, as DNA: TGTGCCAGCAGCCCAGAGGCAGGGCTGAGGTACGAGCAGTACTTC. It encodes CASSPEAGLRYEQYF.

This sequence joins TRBV10-3 and TRBJ1-4, with D possibly TRBD1 on 6 matching bases. Germline V CDR1 and CDR2: ENHRY, SYGVKD. V was cut by 3 bases and J by 8 bases, with 10 bases left in between. The CDR3 spans 13 residues. Written as DNA, the CDR3 is TGTGCCATCAGTGAAGTGGGGGGCGAAAAACTGTTTTTT. This sequence encodes CAISEVGGEKLFF.

This clone occurred a few times. The chain links TRBV16 to TRBJ1-4; D is uncertain. V was shortened by 3 bases and J by 4 bases, with 6 bases between the two germline ends. Germline V CDR1 and CDR2: KGHSY, FQNENV. This CDR3 comprises 13 residues. The CDR3, as DNA: TGTGCCAGCAGCCAGGGTTATAATGAAAAACTGTTTTTT. Its protein is CASSQGYNEKLFF.

The chain joins TRBV11-2 to TRBJ2-7; D may be TRBD2 (5 bases). The V and J ends lost 5 bases and 0 bases respectively, with 14 bases between them. This CDR3 spans 15 amino acids. Germline V gives CDR1 SGHAT, CDR2 FQNNGV. The CDR3 sequence is CASSTNSGSSYEQYF. CDR3 nucleotide sequence: TGTGCCAGCAGCACTAACTCGGGGAGCTCCTACGAGCAGTACTTC.

The chain has TRBV28 and TRBJ2-5; 9 nucleotides align to TRBD2. The CDR3 spans 14 residues. The V segment lost 5 bases and the J segment 5 bases; nucleotides outside the gene matches: 6. Germline V gene data show CDR1 as MDHEN and CDR2 as SYDVKM. The CDR3 is CASSPSGIEETQYF. The CDR3 nucleotides are TGTGCCAGCAGTCCTAGCGGGATTGAGGAGACCCAGTACTTC.

This clone has more than one count but fewer than ten. The V call is TRBV7-6, the J call TRBJ2-2, with D possibly being TRBD2 (6 bases). This CDR3 has 15 amino acids. The germline V gene encodes CDR1 SGHVS and CDR2 FNYEAQ. Deletions cut 2 bases from V and 7 bases from J, with 14 bases between. CDR3 in amino acids: CASSLISGGIGELFF. The CDR3 DNA reads TGTGCCAGCAGCTTAATTTCGGGCGGGATCGGGGAGCTGTTTTTT.

The genes are TRBV6-1 and TRBJ2-1; 7 nucleotides match TRBD2. CDR1 and CDR2 (germline): MNHNS, SASEGT. The CDR3 runs to 14 residues. Trimming took 1 base from V and 8 from J; bases not matched to a gene: 5. The CDR3, as DNA: TGTGCCAGCAGTGAAGGGGGACTAACGGATGAGCAGTTCTTC. Protein: CASSEGGLTDEQFF.

The genes are TRBV7-3 and TRBJ2-2; D is unresolved. Germline CDR1 and CDR2: SGHTA and FQGTGA. V was clipped by 5 bases and J by 6 bases, with 13 bases between them. The CDR3 covers 14 residues. For the CDR3, the DNA is TGTGCCAGCAGCCTCGACCGCGCCGCCGGGGAGCTGTTTTTT. Encoded protein: CASSLDRAAGELFF.

Here the CDR3 DNA reads TGTGCCAGCAGTTTCGGGACTTCTAATGAGCAGTTCTTC. This sequence encodes CASSFGTSNEQFF. The J gene is TRBJ2-1, the V gene TRBV27, with a possible D match to TRBD2 (6 bases). Germline V gene data show CDR1 as MNHEY and CDR2 as SMNVEV (reference sequence). The CDR3 totals 13 residues. The V end lost 3 bases, the J end lost 7 bases, and 10 bases lay between the germline ends.

The V and J genes are TRBV9 and TRBJ2-7; 7 nucleotides match TRBD2. The J segment lost 7 bases and the V segment lost 4 bases, leaving 14 bases of the junction unmatched. CDR1 and CDR2 (germline): SGDLS, YYNGEE. The CDR3 totals 15 residues. The CDR3 here is CASSLGTTPTVEQYF. CDR3 DNA: TGTGCCAGCAGCCTAGGGACTACCCCAACGGTAGAGCAGTACTTC.

This clone was seen a handful of times. The chain recombines TRBV5-1 with TRBJ2-7; 7 bases line up with TRBD1. Trimming at V came to 0 bases and at J to 4 bases, leaving 7 bases not matched to a gene. Germline assignment: CDR1 SGHRS and CDR2 YFSETQ. The CDR3 sequence is 15 residues long. The DNA for the CDR3 is TGCGCCAGCAGCTTGGGGACAGGTTACGATTACGAGCAGTACTTC. Residues: CASSLGTGYDYEQYF.

This chain connects TRBV28 to TRBJ2-1, with D possibly matching TRBD1 (5 bases). This CDR3 spans 14 amino acids. Trimming removed 5 bases at V and 7 bases at J, with 15 bases between. CDR1 and CDR2 (germline): MDHEN, SYDVKM. CDR3 loop: CASSQGGARNEQFF. In nucleotides, the CDR3 is TGTGCCAGCAGTCAGGGTGGCGCCCGTAATGAGCAGTTCTTC.

This chain uses TRBV29-1 with TRBJ1-2; D not resolved. The V gene lost 5 bases and the J gene lost 6 bases, with 10 bases spanning the gap. This CDR3 has 11 residues. The germline gives CDR1 SQVTM, CDR2 ANQGSEA. The chain's CDR3 is CSVRVWDGYTF. In DNA form, the CDR3 reads TGCAGCGTTCGGGTTTGGGATGGCTACACCTTC.

The chain uses TRBV18 and TRBJ2-2; D possibly corresponds to TRBD1 (5 bases). CDR1 and CDR2 from the germline V gene are KGHSH and LQKENI. V was clipped by 3 bases and J by 4 bases, with 12 bases between them. This CDR3 contains 15 residues. CDR3 loop: CASSPLDSPTGELFF. As DNA, the CDR3 is TGTGCCAGCTCACCTCTTGACAGCCCCACCGGGGAGCTGTTTTTT.